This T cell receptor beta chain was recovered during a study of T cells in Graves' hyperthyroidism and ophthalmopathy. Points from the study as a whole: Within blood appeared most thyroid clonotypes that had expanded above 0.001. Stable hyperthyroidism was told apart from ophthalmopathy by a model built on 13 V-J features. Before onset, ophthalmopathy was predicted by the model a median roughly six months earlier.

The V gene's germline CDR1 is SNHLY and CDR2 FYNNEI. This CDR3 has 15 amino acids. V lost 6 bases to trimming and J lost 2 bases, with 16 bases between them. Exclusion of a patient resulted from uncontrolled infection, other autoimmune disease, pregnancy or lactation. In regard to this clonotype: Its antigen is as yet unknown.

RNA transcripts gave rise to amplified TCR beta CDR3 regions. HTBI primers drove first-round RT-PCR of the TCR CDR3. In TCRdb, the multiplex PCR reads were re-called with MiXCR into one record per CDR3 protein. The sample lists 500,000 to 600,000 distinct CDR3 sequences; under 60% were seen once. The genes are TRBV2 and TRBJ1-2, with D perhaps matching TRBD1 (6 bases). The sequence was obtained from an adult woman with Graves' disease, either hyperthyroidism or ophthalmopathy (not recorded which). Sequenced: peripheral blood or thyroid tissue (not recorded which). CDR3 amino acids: CASRERTGSNYGYTF. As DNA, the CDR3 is TGTGCCAGCAGAGAGAGAACAGGGTCCAACTATGGCTACACCTTC.